The subject of this entry is one T cell receptor beta chain. The assay was immunoSEQ multiplex PCR, and TCRdb's table has in-frame clones only and misses some. The sample has roughly 130,000 clones, around 77% seen once. The sample belongs to a study of blood T cell repertoires in COVID-19. Turning to the study itself: From the United States, Italy and Spain came samples of acute and convalescent COVID-19.

The junction had 15 bases not matched to a gene; V was cut back by 3 bases and J by 3 bases. The CDR3 loop spans 19 amino acids. This TCR derives from a man between 60 and 75 years old with active or convalescent COVID-19. Sequenced sample: peripheral blood. V is TRBV5-3 and J is TRBJ2-2; 9 bases match TRBD1. TRBV5-3 is filed as an ORF, its function uncertain. CDR3 amino acids: CARSSTTVRDRDHTGELFF. The CDR3 DNA reads TGTGCCAGAAGCTCGACCACCGTTAGGGACAGGGACCACACCGGGGAGCTGTTTTTT.